The 20 T cell receptor beta chains given below trace back to one sample, sequenced in a study of T cell responses to AZD1222 COVID-19 vaccine. The assay was immunoSEQ multiplex PCR, and TCRdb's table has in-frame clones only and misses some. The sample lists tens of thousands of clones; 86% were seen once. Sequenced material: peripheral blood, taken on day 0 of AZD1222 vaccination. All receptors derive from an adult in good health.

The chain carries TRBV2 and TRBJ1-2, with D possibly matching TRBD1 (5 bases). Per germline, CDR1 SNHLY and CDR2 FYNNEI. This CDR3 spans 16 amino acids. V lost 3 bases to trimming and J lost 5 bases, with 19 bases between them. The CDR3 spells CASSEGLAWRGYGYTF. In DNA, the CDR3 is TGTGCCAGCAGTGAGGGACTCGCATGGCGGGGGTATGGCTACACCTTC.

The chain combines TRBV14 with TRBJ1-1; no clear D gene. This CDR3 spans 14 amino acids. Per the germline V gene, CDR1 is SGHDN and CDR2 is FVKESK. V lost 7 bases to trimming and J lost 0 bases, with 12 bases between them. The CDR3 nucleotides are TGTGCCAGCAAGGGAGGAGGGTTGAACACTGAAGCTTTCTTT. Amino acids: CASKGGGLNTEAFF.

The V and J genes are TRBV6-4 and TRBJ2-3; possibly TRBD1 for D (6 bases). Germline V CDR1 and CDR2: MRHNA, SNTAGT. The CDR3 runs 14 residues. V lost 6 bases to trimming and J lost 3 bases, with 13 bases between them. The chain's CDR3 is CASRRQGKTDTQYF. CDR3 coding DNA: TGTGCCAGCAGAAGGCAGGGGAAGACAGATACGCAGTATTTT.

The gene calls are TRBV9 and TRBJ2-7, with TRBD1 matching 9 bases. Losses at the gene ends were 0 bases for V and 7 bases for J; bases not matched to a gene: 11. The CDR3 extends over 16 amino acids. The germline CDR1 and CDR2 sequences are SGDLS and YYNGEE. The CDR3 bases are TGTGCCAGCAGCGTAGGGGACAGGGCCCTTTCGGAAGAGCAGTACTTC. Translated, it gives CASSVGDRALSEEQYF.

The chain recombines TRBV12-3 or TRBV12-4 with TRBJ1-5; D not certain. The CDR3 runs to 12 residues. Trimming removed 3 bases from V and 9 bases from J, with 9 bases in between. DNA for the CDR3: TGTGCCAGCAGTTTGCCGCCGCGGCCCCAGCATTTT. Its translation is CASSLPPRPQHF.

This chain connects TRBV9 to TRBJ1-1; D possibly corresponds to TRBD1 (5 bases). CDR3 length: 15 residues. Germline CDR1 and CDR2: SGDLS and YYNGEE. Trimming left V 0 bases short and J 2 bases short, with 11 bases between. The CDR3 region is CASSVAAGSNTEAFF. CDR3 coding DNA: TGTGCCAGCAGCGTAGCGGCAGGGTCCAACACTGAAGCTTTCTTT.

The chain carries TRBV15 and TRBJ1-2, with D perhaps matching TRBD1 (5 bases). Trimming removed 1 base from V and 7 bases from J, with 16 bases in between. CDR1 and CDR2 (germline): LNHNV, YYDKDF (reference sequence). This CDR3 contains 15 residues. In DNA, the CDR3 is TGTGCCACCAGCAGAGGGCCGATAGGGGTTAGTGGCTACACCTTC. It is translated as CATSRGPIGVSGYTF.

The J gene is TRBJ2-5, the V gene TRBV29-1; D gene uncertain. V gave up 0 bases and J gave up 4 bases, with 9 bases separating them. Germline V lookup: CDR1 SQVTM, CDR2 ANQGSEA. The CDR3 has 13 amino acids. In DNA, the CDR3 is TGCAGCGTTGAAGAAAATGATAGAGAGACCCAGTACTTC. It codes for CSVEENDRETQYF.

This chain uses TRBV19 with TRBJ1-5; perhaps TRBD1 as D (5 bases). CDR1 LNHDA and CDR2 SQIVND come from the germline V gene (reference sequence). This CDR3 is 14 amino acids long. With 7 bases removed from V and 3 bases from J, the gap between germline ends came to 13 bases. CDR3 bases: TGTGCCAGTAAGGGGCCGAGAGACAATCAGCCCCAGCATTTT. Translated: CASKGPRDNQPQHF.

The chain employs TRBV7-2 and TRBJ2-1, with D possibly matching TRBD2 (6 bases). Germline CDR1 and CDR2: SGHTA and FQGNSA. The germline V and J ends were trimmed by 1 base and 3 bases, with 19 bases remaining between them. This CDR3 comprises 18 residues. The CDR3 region has the DNA TGTGCCAGCAGCTTAGAAAGGGTCCAACTAGCAGACTACAATGAGCAGTTCTTC. It encodes CASSLERVQLADYNEQFF.

The chain joins TRBV19 to TRBJ1-6; D might be TRBD1 (6 bases). The germline V gene encodes CDR1 LNHDA and CDR2 SQIVND (reference sequence). V was clipped by 10 bases and J by 9 bases, with 19 bases between them. The CDR3 sequence is 14 residues long. DNA of the CDR3: TGTGCCACTAGGGCCAGGGGACGAAGTTCACCCCTCCACTTT. Translation gives CATRARGRSSPLHF.

This chain links TRBV2 with TRBJ2-1, with 12 bases that match TRBD2. CDR3 length: 17 amino acids. CDR1 and CDR2 from the germline V gene are SNHLY and FYNNEI. J gave up 1 base and V 4 bases, and 5 bases lay outside the gene matches. CDR3 in amino acids: CASSVGLAGFSYNEQFF. For the CDR3, the DNA is TGTGCCAGCAGTGTCGGACTAGCGGGGTTTTCCTACAATGAGCAGTTCTTC.

This chain uses TRBV4-3 with TRBJ1-1, with D uncertain. The CDR3 length is 15 residues. Trimming cost V 1 base and J 2 bases, with 11 bases left between them. Germline V lookup: CDR1 LGHNA, CDR2 YSLEER. Here the CDR3 reads CASSQGGNENTEAFF. The CDR3 nucleotides are TGCGCCAGCAGCCAAGGAGGGAATGAAAACACTGAAGCTTTCTTT.

The V gene is TRBV3-1 (or the pseudogene TRBV3-2), the J gene TRBJ1-2; TRBD1 matches at 8 bases. This CDR3 contains 16 residues. V trimming: 1 base; J trimming: 2 bases; junction bases outside the gene matches: 6. The V gene's germline CDR1 is LGHDT and CDR2 YNNKEL (reference sequence). As DNA, the CDR3 is TGTGCCAGCAGCCAAGGAGGACAGGGAAGCAACTATGGCTACACCTTC. Translation gives CASSQGGQGSNYGYTF.

DNA of the CDR3: TGTGCCAGCAGTATCACTCGGCGGAATGAAAAACTGTTTTTT. Encoded protein: CASSITRRNEKLFF. The rearrangement joins TRBV7-2 to TRBJ1-4; D unresolved. Trimming took off 6 bases at V and 5 bases at J, with 13 bases between the two ends. Germline CDR1 SGHTA, CDR2 FQGNSA. The CDR3 is made up of 14 amino acids.

This clone was counted once. V usage is TRBV3-1 (or the pseudogene TRBV3-2) and J usage is TRBJ1-1; D unclear. This CDR3 is built from 12 residues. The ends were cut back, 4 bases at V and 6 bases at J, with 9 bases in the middle. Germline-derived CDR1 and CDR2 are LGHDT and YNNKEL (reference sequence). CDR3 nucleotides: TGTGCCAGCAGCCGCGGAACTGCTGAAGCTTTCTTT. Protein product: CASSRGTAEAFF.

V is TRBV9 and J is TRBJ1-2; no reliable D call. Germline V lookup: CDR1 SGDLS, CDR2 YYNGEE. V was pared by 0 bases and J by 7 bases, with 13 bases between. The CDR3 runs to 14 residues. The CDR3 bases are TGTGCCAGCAGCGTAGATCCGGGCTTGGGTGGCTACACCTTC. This translates into CASSVDPGLGGYTF.

The genes are TRBV5-1 and TRBJ2-3; D remains unclear. The CDR3 runs to 14 residues. V gave up 0 bases and J gave up 1 base, with 6 bases separating them. Looked up from germline, CDR1 is SGHRS and CDR2 is YFSETQ. The CDR3 loop reads CASSLGEGTDTQYF. CDR3 nucleotides: TGCGCCAGCAGCTTGGGGGAAGGCACAGATACGCAGTATTTT.

As for this clone: Within the sample, other DNA sequences also encode this same CDR3. In nucleotides, the CDR3 is TGTGCCATCAGAGCGGGGGCGAACACCGGGGAGCTGTTTTTT. Translated, it gives CAIRAGANTGELFF. V gene TRBV28 combines with J gene TRBJ2-2, with 8 bases that match TRBD2. Germline V CDR1 and CDR2: MDHEN, SYDVKM. The trim removed 10 bases at V and 0 bases at J, leaving 4 bases unmatched. This CDR3 comprises 14 residues.

The V call is TRBV20-1, the J call TRBJ1-2, with D uncertain. This CDR3 contains 15 residues. Germline V gives CDR1 DFQATT, CDR2 SNEGSKA (reference sequence). The V and J ends lost 3 bases and 4 bases respectively, with 18 bases between them. The CDR3 protein is CSASLGGGEGYGYTF. The CDR3 DNA is TGCAGTGCTAGTCTAGGAGGCGGGGAGGGCTATGGCTACACCTTC.